One and the same sample provided the 27 T cell receptor beta chains below, sequenced in a study of T-cell memory formation after mild COVID-19. TCRdb fed the 5' RACE reads into MiXCR, producing one record per CDR3 protein. Among about 430,000 distinct CDR3 sequences, 18% were seen once, and the ten largest hold around a fifth. The source material was PBMCs or a T cell subset sorted from them (not recorded which). Receptor source: a man aged 18 to 35 who had mild COVID-19 (a few samples of this study predate the infection). Cell type and time point are not known.

This chain links TRBV7-2 with TRBJ2-1; TRBD1 aligns across 7 bases. Germline CDR1 is SGHTA and CDR2 is FQGNSA. The CDR3 totals 13 residues. V lost 1 base to trimming and J lost 9 bases; unmatched junction nucleotides: 3. The CDR3 DNA reads as TGTGCCAGCAGCTTAGGGGACAGCCTTGAGCAGTTCTTC. This translates into CASSLGDSLEQFF.

The chain combines TRBV20-1 with TRBJ2-1, with 9 positions matching TRBD1. In germline, CDR1 is DFQATT, CDR2 SNEGSKA (reference sequence). The ends lost 5 bases at V and 15 bases at J; junction bases unmatched: 5. CDR3 length: 10 residues. In DNA, the CDR3 is TGCAGTGCTGGACAGGGGAGACGGTTCTTC. As protein: CSAGQGRRFF.

About this clonotype: At one boundary the junction diverges from the germline segment, which might be a read error. The chain combines TRBV5-1 with TRBJ2-1, with TRBD2 matching 9 bases. Per the germline V gene, CDR1 is SGHRS and CDR2 is YFSETQ. The CDR3 contains 16 residues. The CDR3 region has the DNA TGCGCCAGCAGATTGGCGCGGGGGGGCGGTTACAATGAGCAGTTCTTC. This translates into CASRLARGGGYNEQFF.

This clonotype was detected a few times. The rearrangement links TRBV7-9 to TRBJ1-1, with no clear D. The CDR3 sequence is 14 residues long. CDR1 and CDR2 from the germline V gene are SEHNR and FQNEAQ (reference sequence). V lost 5 bases and J 1 base, leaving 11 bases between the germline ends. The CDR3 spells CASSPPWGNTEAFF. The CDR3 nucleotides are TGTGCCAGCAGCCCCCCGTGGGGGAACACTGAAGCTTTCTTT.

This clonotype has only a few counts. V is TRBV6-2 or TRBV6-3 and J is TRBJ2-7; D gene unclear. The CDR3 contains 14 residues. Germline V gene sequence: CDR1 MNHEY, CDR2 SVGEGT. With 2 bases removed from V and 7 bases from J, the gap between germline ends came to 15 bases. This CDR3 reads CASSYDARLGEQYV. CDR3 nucleotide sequence: TGTGCCAGCAGTTACGACGCTCGCCTGGGGGAGCAGTACGTC.

In its sample, this clonotype was seen a few times. The rearrangement joins TRBV4-2 to TRBJ2-1, with D unresolved. This CDR3 spans 12 amino acids. The germline V gene encodes CDR1 LGHNA and CDR2 YNFKEQ. Trimming cost V 3 bases and J 7 bases, with 7 bases left between them. CDR3 sequence: CASSQERNEQFF. The CDR3 nucleotides are TGTGCCAGCAGCCAGGAGAGGAATGAGCAGTTCTTC.

This clonotype was seen ten or more times. The chain couples TRBV7-2 to TRBJ1-5, with D perhaps TRBD1 (5 bases). The CDR3 has 14 residues. CDR1 and CDR2 from the germline V gene are SGHTA and FQGNSA. Deletions cut 5 bases from V and 1 base from J, with 9 bases between. The CDR3: CASSGGGSNQPQHF. DNA of the CDR3: TGTGCCAGCAGCGGGGGGGGAAGCAATCAGCCCCAGCATTTT.

The genes are TRBV3-1 and TRBJ1-2; no clear D. The germline V gene encodes CDR1 LGHDT and CDR2 YNNKEL (reference sequence). Trimming stripped 0 bases from V and 13 bases from J, with 15 bases between. CDR3 length equals 13 residues. The CDR3 coding sequence is TGTGCCAGCAGCCAAGATAGGAACGGCACCCCCACCTTC. Protein: CASSQDRNGTPTF.

The gene calls are TRBV20-1 and TRBJ2-7; D remains unclear. V was pared by 4 bases and J by 2 bases, with 6 bases between. Germline V CDR1 and CDR2: DFQATT, SNEGSKA (reference sequence). There are 11 residues in the CDR3. DNA for the CDR3: TGCAGTGCTATGAACCCCTACGAGCAGTACGTC. Encoded protein: CSAMNPYEQYV.

In its sample, this clonotype was seen once. The J gene is TRBJ1-1, the V gene TRBV6-6; possibly TRBD1 for D (6 bases). Trimming took 2 bases from V and 9 from J, leaving 13 bases between them. CDR1 and CDR2 from the germline V gene are MNHNY and SVGAGI (reference sequence). This CDR3 is 13 amino acids long. The chain's CDR3 is CASSYLTGMKAFF. The CDR3 DNA sequence: TGTGCCAGCAGTTACCTCACAGGGATGAAAGCTTTCTTT.

In its sample, this clonotype was seen a few times. The genes are TRBV6-2 or TRBV6-3 and TRBJ2-5, with 7 bases lining up with TRBD1. The CDR3 length is 14 residues. From germline, CDR1 is MNHEY and CDR2 SVGEGT. The V segment lost 5 bases and the J segment 1 base; nucleotides outside the gene matches: 4. CDR3 loop: CASSPTGPQETQYF. DNA for the CDR3: TGTGCCAGCAGTCCGACAGGGCCCCAAGAGACCCAGTACTTC.

At least ten counts were recorded for this clonotype. This sequence joins TRBV12-3 or TRBV12-4 and TRBJ2-3, with no clear D. This CDR3 comprises 13 residues. V gave up 8 bases and J gave up 2 bases, with 11 bases separating them. The CDR3 loop reads CASRKDLTDTQYF. CDR3 DNA: TGTGCCAGCCGGAAAGACCTCACAGATACGCAGTATTTT.

The sample holds a few counts of this clonotype. The rearrangement links TRBV24-1 to TRBJ2-3, with TRBD1 matching over 8 bases. The CDR3 totals 15 residues. The germline CDR1 and CDR2 sequences are KGHDR and SFDVKD. After removal of 4 bases from V and 3 bases from J, the junction contained 5 bases not matched to a gene. The CDR3 DNA is TGTGCCACCAGTGACCCCCGGACAGGGACAGATACGCAGTATTTT. Translation: CATSDPRTGTDTQYF.

The chain has TRBV24-1 and TRBJ2-5, with TRBD2 matching over 7 bases. Trimming removed 4 bases from V and 0 bases from J; junction bases left unmatched: 7. Germline CDR1 KGHDR, CDR2 SFDVKD. This CDR3 is built from 16 residues. The CDR3 nucleotides are TGTGCCACCAGTGAGGCCCAGGGACTAAACCAAGAGACCCAGTACTTC. It translates to CATSEAQGLNQETQYF.

This clonotype was picked up a small number of times. V and J are TRBV5-6 and TRBJ2-7; D gene ambiguous. Trimming removed 1 base at V and 5 bases at J, with 10 bases between. Germline V CDR1 and CDR2: SGHDT, YYEEEE. The CDR3 extends over 13 amino acids. CDR3 sequence reads: CASSLFGFDEQYF. The CDR3, as DNA: TGTGCCAGCAGCTTGTTCGGGTTCGACGAGCAGTACTTC.

In its sample, this clonotype was seen a few times. The rearrangement links TRBV5-5 to TRBJ2-7, with TRBD1 matching over 7 bases. Germline CDR1 reads SGHKS; CDR2 reads YYEKEE (reference sequence). There are 13 residues in the CDR3. The V segment lost 3 bases and the J segment 3 bases; nucleotides outside the gene matches: 3. DNA for the CDR3: TGTGCCAGCAGCTACCGGGACAGCTACGAGCAGTACGTC. The encoded protein is CASSYRDSYEQYV.

V usage is TRBV7-2 and J usage is TRBJ2-1; D ambiguous. The CDR3 is made up of 15 amino acids. Germline V CDR1 and CDR2: SGHTA, FQGNSA. V was shortened by 1 base and J by 4 bases, with 11 bases between the two germline ends. In DNA, the CDR3 is TGTGCCAGCAGCTTAGTCACCGGCGGTTACAATGAGCAGTTCTTC. Amino acids: CASSLVTGGYNEQFF.

This clonotype was counted only a few times. The chain has TRBV15 and TRBJ1-6; TRBD1 matches 7 bases. This CDR3 is 15 amino acids long. Germline values: CDR1 LNHNV, CDR2 YYDKDF (reference sequence). V dropped 0 bases and J dropped 5; count of bases not matched to a gene: 1. For the CDR3, the DNA is TGTGCCACCAGCAGAGAGGACAGGAATAATTCACCCCTCCACTTT. This encodes CATSREDRNNSPLHF.

This clonotype was counted a few times. CDR3 sequence: CASSEESWLYGYTF. CDR3 nucleotides: TGTGCCAGCAGTGAAGAGAGTTGGCTCTATGGCTACACCTTC. This rearrangement joins TRBV6-1 to TRBJ1-2; D is ambiguous. This CDR3 region has 14 residues. Germline V gene lookup returns CDR1 MNHNS and CDR2 SASEGT. Between the trimmed V and J ends, which lost 1 base and 4 bases, there was a span of 10 bases.

This clonotype was observed a few times. The chain carries TRBV7-9 and TRBJ1-2; D ambiguous. The CDR3 runs 14 residues. Germline lookup yields CDR1 SEHNR and CDR2 FQNEAQ (reference sequence). Deletions cut 1 base from V and 1 base from J, with 7 bases between. The CDR3 nucleotides are TGTGCCAGCAGCTTAGATTCGGTTAACTATGGCTACACCTTC. Its protein is CASSLDSVNYGYTF. Variable domain in full (rest from reference TRBV7-9 and TRBJ1-2): DTGVSQNPRHKITKRGQNVTFRCDPISEHNRLYWYRQTLGQGPEFLTYFQNEAQLEKSRLLSDRFSAERPKGSFSTLEIQRTEQGDSAMYLCASSLDSVNYGYTFGSGTRLTVV.

In this sample, this clonotype turned up a few times. The gene calls are TRBV7-3 and TRBJ2-2; a possible D gene is TRBD2 (5 bases). There are 17 residues in the CDR3. Germline V gives CDR1 SGHTA, CDR2 FQGTGA. Trimming took 5 bases from V and 0 from J, leaving 16 bases between them. CDR3 amino acids: CASSPSGLAANTGELFF. DNA of the CDR3: TGTGCCAGCAGCCCCTCTGGGCTAGCCGCGAACACCGGGGAGCTGTTTTTT.

This clonotype was seen a handful of times. V is TRBV9 and J is TRBJ2-1; D unclear. CDR3 size: 15 residues. Germline V lookup: CDR1 SGDLS, CDR2 YYNGEE. V gave up 0 bases and J gave up 0 bases, with 7 bases separating them. CDR3 residues: CASSVGAGSYNEQFF. The CDR3 nucleotides are TGTGCCAGCAGCGTAGGCGCTGGCTCCTACAATGAGCAGTTCTTC.

This chain joins TRBV2 and TRBJ1-4; D is possibly TRBD1 (5 bases). This CDR3 contains 16 residues. CDR1 and CDR2 from the germline V gene are SNHLY and FYNNEI. The ends were cut back, 7 bases at V and 6 bases at J, with 21 bases in the middle. The CDR3 sequence: CASTDSVEGIYEKLFF. The CDR3 DNA follows: TGTGCCAGCACCGATTCGGTTGAGGGGATCTATGAAAAACTGTTTTTT.

Only a few counts were recorded for this clonotype. CDR3 in amino acids: CASSLGQGTYNSPLHF. The CDR3 bases are TGTGCCAGCAGCCTTGGACAGGGCACCTATAATTCACCCCTCCACTTT. This chain joins TRBV7-8 and TRBJ1-6; 8 nucleotides agree with TRBD1. V was pared by 5 bases and J by 2 bases, with 5 bases of the junction left unmatched. This CDR3 comprises 16 residues. CDR1 and CDR2 (germline): SGHVS, FQNEAQ.

This clonotype has a handful of counts. The gene calls are TRBV12-3 or TRBV12-4 and TRBJ1-1; D is ambiguous. The germline V and J ends were trimmed by 6 bases and 1 base, with 12 bases remaining between them. This CDR3 has 14 residues. The CDR3 DNA reads TGTGCCAGCAGCTTTGAAAAGGCGAACACTGAAGCTTTCTTT. It translates to CASSFEKANTEAFF.

A few counts support this clonotype. The chain employs TRBV20-1 and TRBJ2-4, with D possibly TRBD2 on 6 matching bases. V was cut by 6 bases and J by 1 base, with 13 bases left in between. The CDR3 length is 14 residues. The germline CDR1 and CDR2 sequences are DFQATT and SNEGSKA (reference sequence). CDR3 sequence (DNA): TGCAGTGCGTGGGGGGTACTGGCCAAAAACATTCAGTACTTC. As protein: CSAWGVLAKNIQYF.

This clonotype was observed a handful of times. The gene calls are TRBV6-2 or TRBV6-3 and TRBJ2-1, with 7 bases that match TRBD2. The CDR3 extends over 15 amino acids. V trimming: 6 bases; J trimming: 0 bases; junction bases outside the gene matches: 5. Germline CDR1 is MNHEY and CDR2 is SVGEGT. The CDR3 DNA follows: TGTGCCAGCAGGGAACTAGCGTTCTCCTACAATGAGCAGTTCTTC. It specifies CASRELAFSYNEQFF.